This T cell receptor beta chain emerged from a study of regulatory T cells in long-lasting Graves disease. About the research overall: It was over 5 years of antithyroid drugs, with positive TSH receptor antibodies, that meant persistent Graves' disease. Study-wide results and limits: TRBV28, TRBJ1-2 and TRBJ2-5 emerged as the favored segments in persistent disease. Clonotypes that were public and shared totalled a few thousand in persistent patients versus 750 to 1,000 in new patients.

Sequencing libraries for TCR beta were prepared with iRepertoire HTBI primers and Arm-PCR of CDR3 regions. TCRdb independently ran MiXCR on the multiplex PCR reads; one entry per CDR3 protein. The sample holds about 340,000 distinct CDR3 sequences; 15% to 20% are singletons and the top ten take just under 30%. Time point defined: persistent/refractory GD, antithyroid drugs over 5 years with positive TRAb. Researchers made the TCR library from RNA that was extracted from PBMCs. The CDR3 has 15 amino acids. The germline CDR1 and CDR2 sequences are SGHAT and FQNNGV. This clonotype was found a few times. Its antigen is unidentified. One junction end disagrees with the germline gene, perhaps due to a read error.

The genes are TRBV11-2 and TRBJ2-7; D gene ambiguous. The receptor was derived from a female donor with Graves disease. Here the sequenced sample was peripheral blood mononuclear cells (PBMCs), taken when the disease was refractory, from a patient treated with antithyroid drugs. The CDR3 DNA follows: TGCGCCAGCAGCCAGTTTTCCCGCGAACTCTACGAGCAGTACTTC. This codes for CASSQFSRELYEQYF.